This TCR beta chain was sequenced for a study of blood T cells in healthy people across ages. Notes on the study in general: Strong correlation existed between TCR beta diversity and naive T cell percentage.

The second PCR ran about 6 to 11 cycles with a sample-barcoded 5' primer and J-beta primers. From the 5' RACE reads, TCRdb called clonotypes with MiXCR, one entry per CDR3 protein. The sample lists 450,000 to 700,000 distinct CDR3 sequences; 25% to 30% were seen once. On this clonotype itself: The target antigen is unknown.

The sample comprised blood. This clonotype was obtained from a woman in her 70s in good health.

The CDR3 nucleotides are TGTGCCAGCAGCAAGATTATGACTCTTCTGGCCGTCATCAGGGGGGAAGAGACCCAGTACTTC. This encodes CASSKIMTLLAVIRGEETQYF. The chain combines TRBV21-1 with TRBJ2-5; whether TRBD1, the table's D call, matches the DNA was not checked. TRBV21-1 is a known pseudogene. The CDR3 consists of 21 residues.